The 26 T cell receptor beta chains below come from one sample, sequenced in a study of T and B cells in COVID-19 patients. Multiplex PCR with BIOMED2 TRB-A/B primer pools amplified TRB rearrangements. Each CDR3 protein is one row after TCRdb ran MiXCR on the multiplex PCR reads. Seen here are about 3,100 distinct CDR3 sequences, over 20% observed once, and the top ten hold under 20%. Each TRB amplification used about 250-550 ng of genomic DNA from blood. Specimen: blood. The receptors come from a human donor with active COVID-19.

This chain links TRBV6-2 or TRBV6-3 with TRBJ1-2, with 7 bases lining up with TRBD1. Germline trimming cut 5 bases from V and 8 bases from J; bases unmatched to any gene: 8. CDR1 and CDR2 from the germline V gene are MNHEY and SVGEGT. This CDR3 contains 13 residues. This chain's CDR3 is CASSPTGARGYTF. The DNA of the CDR3 is TGTGCCAGCAGTCCCACAGGGGCGCGGGGCTACACCTTC.

The V and J genes are TRBV12-3 or TRBV12-4 and TRBJ1-6; D call uncertain. The CDR3 is 13 residues long. Trimming took off 7 bases at V and 4 bases at J, with 8 bases between the two ends. CDR3 nucleotides: TGTGCCAGCATGGCGCCGTATAATTCACCCCTCCACTTT. Its translation is CASMAPYNSPLHF.

The rearrangement joins TRBV25-1 to TRBJ2-5; D perhaps matches TRBD2 (6 bases). The CDR3 has 16 residues. In germline, CDR1 is MGHDK, CDR2 SYGVNS. The ends were cut back, 4 bases at V and 4 bases at J, with 19 bases in the middle. The CDR3 coding sequence is TGTGCCAGCAGTGGAACGGTACGGGGGACCCGAGAGACCCAGTACTTC. Its protein product is CASSGTVRGTRETQYF. The complete variable domain, with remaining parts taken from reference TRBV25-1 and TRBJ2-5, reads EADIYQTPRYLVIGTGKKITLECSQTMGHDKMYWYQQDPGMELHLIHYSYGVNSTEKGDLSSESTVSRIRTEHFPLTLESARPSHTSQYLCASSGTVRGTRETQYFGPGTRLLVL.

This clonotype turned up a few times. V gene TRBV6-1 combines with J gene TRBJ2-7; TRBD1 aligns across 7 bases. This CDR3 region has 15 residues. Germline lookup yields CDR1 MNHNS and CDR2 SASEGT. The V gene end was trimmed by 6 bases and the J gene end by 5 bases; junction bases not matched to a gene: 13. The CDR3 DNA follows: TGTGCCAGCAGCATGAGGGGCGACAGGGCCCACGAGCAGTACTTC. Residues: CASSMRGDRAHEQYF.

This clonotype was counted a few times. The chain has TRBV5-1 and TRBJ2-1; 11 nucleotides agree with TRBD2. This CDR3 contains 14 residues. In germline, CDR1 is SGHRS, CDR2 YFSETQ. Unmatched junction bases numbered 4, after V lost 3 bases and J lost 8 bases. Here the CDR3 DNA reads TGCGCCAGCAGCTATATACTAGCGGGAGATGAGCAGTTCTTC. Encoded protein: CASSYILAGDEQFF.

This clonotype counts as medium-sized. V is TRBV30 and J is TRBJ1-6; D call uncertain. Trimming removed 3 bases from V and 8 bases from J, with 23 bases in between. Per the germline V gene, CDR1 is GTSNPN and CDR2 is SVGIG (reference sequence). The CDR3 runs to 17 residues. The CDR3 loop is CAWSGTRTPPVDSPLHF. For the CDR3, the DNA is TGTGCCTGGAGCGGAACCCGGACGCCACCGGTGGATTCACCCCTCCACTTT.

This clonotype was counted between two and nine times. This chain joins TRBV20-1 and TRBJ2-7; TRBD2 is a possible D gene (5 bases). Per germline, CDR1 DFQATT and CDR2 SNEGSKA (reference sequence). V gave up 2 bases and J gave up 4 bases, with 12 bases separating them. The CDR3 totals 13 residues. The CDR3 nucleotides are TGCAGTGCTAGATCCAGCGGAAATTACGAGCAGTACTTC. It is translated as CSARSSGNYEQYF.

This clonotype is deemed medium-sized. V and J are TRBV19 and TRBJ1-4; D not certain. V lost 3 bases to trimming and J lost 7 bases, with 12 bases between them. The germline V gene encodes CDR1 LNHDA and CDR2 SQIVND (reference sequence). The CDR3 has 14 amino acids. In DNA form, the CDR3 reads TGTGCCAGTAGTATGGGCACGGATTTTGAAAAACTGTTTTTT. It translates to CASSMGTDFEKLFF.

The chain employs TRBV12-3 or TRBV12-4 and TRBJ2-7, with D tentatively TRBD1 (6 bases). V lost 3 bases and J lost 9, with 21 bases in between. This CDR3 spans 15 amino acids. This CDR3 is CASSFYRTESDGQYF. In nucleotides, the CDR3 is TGTGCCAGCAGTTTCTACCGGACAGAGTCCGACGGGCAGTACTTC.

The chain carries TRBV5-1 and TRBJ1-2; the match to TRBD1 covers 7 bases. J gave up 7 bases and V 0 bases, and 6 bases lay outside the gene matches. CDR3 size: 14 residues. CDR1 and CDR2 from the germline V gene are SGHRS and YFSETQ. The CDR3 bases are TGCGCCAGCAGCTTGGGCTACAGGGGTAGTGGCTACACCTTC. Protein product: CASSLGYRGSGYTF.

In its sample, this clonotype is medium-sized (0.01 to 0.1%). V and J are TRBV7-9 and TRBJ1-3; unclear D gene. Germline CDR1 is SEHNR and CDR2 is FQNEAQ (reference sequence). This CDR3 is 15 amino acids long. V lost 5 bases and J lost 0, with 11 bases in between. CDR3 in amino acids: CASSPMKGSGNTIYF. In DNA form, the CDR3 reads TGTGCCAGCAGCCCTATGAAGGGCTCTGGAAACACCATATATTTT.

By share, this clonotype counts as medium-sized. The chain joins TRBV19 to TRBJ1-6; TRBD1 agrees at 7 bases. The germline V gene has CDR1 LNHDA and CDR2 SQIVND (reference sequence). The ends lost 1 base at V and 8 bases at J; junction bases unmatched: 23. This CDR3 contains 21 residues. CDR3 amino acids: CASSIVRGGQAGGGGDSPLHF. CDR3 in DNA: TGTGCCAGTAGTATAGTTCGGGGAGGACAGGCGGGAGGTGGAGGTGATTCACCCCTCCACTTT.

By sample share, this clonotype is hyperexpanded. J is TRBJ2-5 and V is TRBV30, with D possibly being TRBD1 or TRBD2 (5 bases each). The CDR3 contains 13 residues. Germline CDR1 is GTSNPN and CDR2 is SVGIG (reference sequence). Trimming cost V 2 bases and J 5 bases, with 12 bases left between them. The CDR3 here is CAWSLGTTETQYF. CDR3 bases: TGTGCCTGGAGTCTTGGGACGACGGAGACCCAGTACTTC.

Only a few counts were recorded for this clonotype. The V call is TRBV5-1, the J call TRBJ1-4; 7 nucleotides match TRBD1. The germline CDR1 and CDR2 sequences are SGHRS and YFSETQ. V lost 5 bases to trimming and J lost 5 bases; unmatched junction nucleotides: 12. This CDR3 is 16 amino acids long. The CDR3 loop reads CASRLVTGALNEKLFF. Here the CDR3 DNA reads TGCGCCAGCAGATTAGTAACAGGGGCCTTAAATGAAAAACTGTTTTTT.

In its sample, this clonotype is medium-sized. This chain links TRBV19 with TRBJ1-4; D unresolved. The V end was cut by 3 bases, the J end by 8 bases, with 7 bases between. Germline lookup yields CDR1 LNHDA and CDR2 SQIVND (reference sequence). This CDR3 has 12 residues. The CDR3 DNA follows: TGTGCCAGTAGTATCAGTCTGGAAAAACTGTTTTTT. It codes for CASSISLEKLFF.

This clonotype is labeled large. The V and J genes are TRBV29-1 and TRBJ2-7; D assignment may be TRBD1 or TRBD2 (5 bases each). The V gene lost 7 bases and the J gene lost 2 bases, with 12 bases spanning the gap. The germline V gene has CDR1 SQVTM and CDR2 ANQGSEA. The CDR3 is 12 residues long. This CDR3 is CSGRDGPYEQYF. Here the CDR3 DNA reads TGCAGCGGACGGGACGGCCCCTACGAGCAGTACTTC.

The chain carries TRBV6-6 and TRBJ1-5; tentatively, D is TRBD1 (6 bases). Deletions cut 6 bases from V and 7 bases from J, with 16 bases between. There are 14 residues in the CDR3. Germline CDR1 MNHNY, CDR2 SVGAGI (reference sequence). CDR3 DNA: TGTGCCAGCAGCATACAGGGAACTCGGCAGCCCCAGCATTTT. Its translation: CASSIQGTRQPQHF.

The sample holds a few counts of this clonotype. V is TRBV6-1 and J is TRBJ1-6, with 10 positions matching TRBD1. The V gene's germline CDR1 is MNHNS and CDR2 SASEGT. V dropped 2 bases and J dropped 0; count of bases not matched to a gene: 4. The CDR3 has 18 amino acids. The CDR3 region is CASSELGQGFSYNSPLHF. The CDR3 DNA reads TGTGCCAGCAGTGAACTGGGACAGGGGTTCTCCTATAATTCACCCCTCCACTTT.

This clonotype was seen only a few times. V gene TRBV24-1 combines with J gene TRBJ1-5; possibly TRBD1 for D (5 bases). Per the germline V gene, CDR1 is KGHDR and CDR2 is SFDVKD. V gave up 6 bases and J gave up 7 bases, with 12 bases separating them. There are 13 residues in the CDR3. The CDR3 is CATSIREDQPQHF. CDR3 nucleotides: TGTGCCACCAGTATCAGGGAAGACCAGCCCCAGCATTTT.

This clonotype was recorded a few times. This CDR3 is CASSLEDGNNEQFF. The DNA for the CDR3 is TGTGCCAGCAGCTTAGAGGACGGAAACAATGAGCAGTTCTTC. The chain combines TRBV7-9 with TRBJ2-1; D uncertain. CDR3 length equals 14 residues. CDR1 is SEHNR and CDR2 is FQNEAQ in the germline V gene (reference sequence). V was cut by 1 base and J by 5 bases, with 9 bases left in between.

By share of the sample, this clonotype is medium-sized. This chain links TRBV11-1 with TRBJ2-7; no firm D call. CDR1 and CDR2 from the germline V gene are SGHAT and FQDESV (reference sequence). The V gene lost 5 bases and the J gene lost 5 bases, with 13 bases spanning the gap. The CDR3 is made up of 13 amino acids. The chain's CDR3 is CASSPAVWDEQYF. The CDR3 nucleotides read TGTGCCAGCAGCCCAGCCGTTTGGGACGAGCAGTACTTC.

This clonotype rates as medium-sized (0.01 to 0.1%). This chain connects TRBV30 to TRBJ1-2, with 7 bases matching TRBD1. Germline V lookup: CDR1 GTSNPN, CDR2 SVGIG (reference sequence). The CDR3 covers 13 residues. The V and J ends lost 4 bases and 4 bases, in that order; junction bases with no gene match: 6. The CDR3: CAWTDRVFYGYTF. As DNA, the CDR3 is TGTGCCTGGACCGACAGGGTGTTCTATGGCTACACCTTC.

The genes are TRBV20-1 and TRBJ2-5, with D tentatively TRBD2 (6 bases). Germline CDR1 DFQATT, CDR2 SNEGSKA (reference sequence). V was trimmed by 7 bases and J by 4 bases, leaving 22 bases between them. The CDR3 is 15 amino acids. CDR3 sequence reads: CSGLSGSGGRETQYF. CDR3 nucleotide sequence: TGCAGTGGCCTTTCAGGTAGCGGAGGGAGAGAGACCCAGTACTTC.

The chain joins TRBV21-1 to TRBJ2-5. TRBV21-1 is marked as a pseudogene. The CDR3 runs 11 residues. CDR3 in DNA: TGTGCCAGCAGCAAATGGGAGACCCAGTACTTC. Residues: CASSKWETQYF.

This clonotype is classed as medium-sized (0.01 to 0.1%). This sequence joins TRBV30 and TRBJ1-1, with D possibly matching TRBD1 (5 bases). V lost 1 base and J lost 4, with 13 bases in between. CDR3 size: 14 residues. The germline gives CDR1 GTSNPN, CDR2 SVGIG (reference sequence). This CDR3 reads CAWSGGNWGTEAFF. The CDR3 nucleotides read TGTGCCTGGAGTGGGGGGAATTGGGGCACTGAAGCTTTCTTT.

By sample share, this clonotype is medium-sized. CDR3 residues: CASGANSYEQYF. CDR3 bases: TGTGCCAGCGGAGCAAACTCCTACGAGCAGTACTTC. The chain uses TRBV12-3 or TRBV12-4 and TRBJ2-7, with D unresolved. V lost 8 bases and J 0 bases, leaving 8 bases between the germline ends. CDR3 size: 12 residues.